This T cell receptor (beta chain) was recovered during a study of immune evolution from preneoplasia to lung adenocarcinoma (dated by TCRdb to the early 2020s). For context, the study as a whole: No AAH lesions showed HLA loss of heterozygosity, compared with about 6.3% of AIS, about 15% of MIA and about a third of ADC lesions. POLYSOLVER was used to infer class I HLA alleles from exome data, and LOHHLA was used to detect allele-specific HLA loss. TCR sequencing data came from 51 patients. The sample size depended on which specimens were available, not on a prior power calculation. The study reported that more than 85 samples were used for TCR sequencing. The study combined immune gene expression, TCR sequencing and multiplex immunofluorescence to profile immune contexture across lung adenocarcinoma precursors and invasive adenocarcinoma. In total, the cohort included roughly 49 patients with pulmonary nodules, all of whom underwent surgical resection. The immune data were integrated with whole exome sequencing and methylation data from the same cohort of nodules. Resected precursor lesions (AAH, AIS, MIA) and invasive adenocarcinomas were compared with paired morphologically normal lung tissue. Points the paper makes about the study in general: Because all patients came from Japan and China, whether the findings apply to Western populations was uncertain. Normal lung had the highest top T cell clone frequencies, which appeared to decline progressively from AAH through AIS, MIA and invasive adenocarcinoma. Findings were based on association rather than direct causation; larger cohorts with long-term follow-up and longitudinal biopsies were deemed needed. KRAS-mutant nodules showed the highest T cell clonality compared with EGFR-mutant or double wild-type lesions. Clonality was highest in normal lung, while later-stage lesions appeared to show lower clonality but higher T cell density and diversity.

A note on this clone: Its binding antigen is unknown. There are no base qualities to consult, and no much larger clone falls within one base.

The immunoSEQ hsTCRbeta Kit was used to sequence TCR beta CDR3 regions from DNA. The paper's processing steps were these. TCR sequencing data were analysed with the ImmunoSEQ Analyzer. T cell clonality was defined as 1 minus Pielou's evenness computed on productive rearrangements. T cell diversity was measured with the inverse Simpson index on productive templates. T cell density was defined as TCR beta template counts normalized to usable DNA, with usable DNA estimated by amplification and sequencing of housekeeping genes. Two-sided Kruskal-Wallis tests were used to compare TCR metrics between histologic stages. TCRdb mirrors the immuneACCESS table, restricted to in-frame sequences. Some clones are absent from its copies; in checked studies, under half trace to an unresolved V gene, and the reason for the others is unknown. For V, J and clone size, that table is used; D and trimming come from the DNA. Present in this sample are roughly 35,000 clones, 74% of which were seen just once. In total, the top ten clones hold 5.5% to 7.5% of the sample.

Including cysteine and phenylalanine, the CDR3 has 15 amino acids. The CDR3 DNA has 45 bases and is translated from base 1. The germline V and J ends show losses of 5 bases and 9 bases respectively, and no gene match explains 14 bases of the junction. The germline V gene provides CDR1 SGHAT and CDR2 FQNNGV. Patients underwent resection in Japan or China between about 2013 and 2018. Two lung cancer pathologists independently confirmed the histologic diagnosis of each case on H&E slides. To enrich premalignant or tumor cells for nucleic acid extraction, macro-dissection was performed after pathologic assessment. DNA was isolated from FFPE tissue using the AllPrep DNA/RNA FFPE Kit.

The chain was built from TRBV11-2 and TRBJ1-1; TRBD1 aligns with 8 central bases. This sequence originates from a person aged 55 to 70 with lung adenocarcinoma. The material sequenced was FFPE invasive lung adenocarcinoma tissue. The cell subset or site tag for this specimen amounts to: frankly invasive lung adenocarcinoma (ADC). The sequenced DNA: TGTGCCAGCAGCCCTCAGGGGACAGGTTCCAGCAAAGCTTTCTTT. It specifies CASSPQGTGSSKAFF.